This entry features one TCR beta chain sequence. Its antigen is unidentified. This sample was taken from a study of T cell responses to AZD1222 COVID-19 vaccine. General observations from the study: As reported, nearly half of all spike-specific TCRs target variant regions that are unmutated.

TCRdb keeps only in-frame clones here, not all; method: immunoSEQ multiplex PCR. This sample yields about 150,000 clones, of which 70% to 90% are seen a single time; 8% belongs to the top ten. The origin of this receptor is an adult in good health. The sample in question was peripheral blood, obtained on day 0 of AZD1222 vaccination.

CDR3 loop: CASSLGTGTVNSPLHF. The CDR3 DNA follows: TGCGCCAGCAGCCTCGGGACAGGGACCGTGAATTCACCCCTCCACTTT. This chain connects TRBV5-1 to TRBJ1-6; 9 bases are a match to TRBD1. The CDR3 covers 16 residues. The germline gives CDR1 SGHRS, CDR2 YFSETQ. V was clipped by 4 bases and J by 7 bases; unmatched bases: 9.